The 32 T cell receptor beta chains in this list originate from one sample, sequenced in a study of T cell repertoires in ileal Crohn's disease. Time point in this sample: neoterminal ileum biopsy at postoperative endoscopy, about 6 months after surgery. Some clones are missing from TCRdb's copy, which holds only in-frame ones; the method was immunoSEQ multiplex PCR. This sample carries about 3,900 clones, roughly 78% of them seen once, and the ten largest clones take 13%. Sequencing was performed on ileal tissue. The receptor source for this set is an adult with Crohn's disease.

About this clone itself: The same CDR3 is also encoded by other DNA sequences in this sample. V usage is TRBV5-1 and J usage is TRBJ1-5, with a tentative D call TRBD1 (5 bases). Per the germline V gene, CDR1 is SGHRS and CDR2 is YFSETQ. The CDR3 length is 15 residues. The V and J ends lost 0 bases and 4 bases respectively, with 11 bases between them. The DNA of the CDR3 is TGCGCCAGCAGCTTGGATGGGGCAGGGAATCAGCCCCAGCATTTT. This codes for CASSLDGAGNQPQHF.

This chain links TRBV15 with TRBJ2-5, with 11 bases aligning to TRBD2. Trimming removed 3 bases from V and 2 bases from J; junction bases left unmatched: 5. There are 16 residues in the CDR3. Germline V gives CDR1 LNHNV, CDR2 YYDKDF (reference sequence). The CDR3 is CATSRQTSGEQETQYF. The CDR3 bases are TGTGCCACCAGCAGGCAGACTAGCGGGGAACAAGAGACCCAGTACTTC.

Relative to its sample, this clone is large. This sequence joins TRBV30 and TRBJ2-2; D may be TRBD1 (6 bases). V lost 7 bases and J lost 1, with 16 bases in between. The germline V gene has CDR1 GTSNPN and CDR2 SVGIG (reference sequence). The CDR3 extends over 15 amino acids. CDR3 coding DNA: TGTGCCTCCCACATTCACAGGGAGAACACCGGGGAGCTGTTTTTT. It is translated as CASHIHRENTGELFF.

This clone occurred once. Written as DNA, the CDR3 is TGTGCCAGCAGCTTAACTCCTCACTCTGGGGCCAACGTCCTGACTTTC. As protein: CASSLTPHSGANVLTF. This sequence joins TRBV7-2 and TRBJ2-6, with D unclear. V lost 2 bases, J lost 0 bases, and 8 bases lay in between. Per germline, CDR1 SGHTA and CDR2 FQGNSA. The CDR3 spans 16 residues.

This clone counts as medium-sized (0.01 to 0.1%). V is TRBV7-2 and J is TRBJ1-4, with D unresolved. V lost 1 base to trimming and J lost 5 bases, with 14 bases between them. The CDR3 is 16 residues long. The germline V gene has CDR1 SGHTA and CDR2 FQGNSA. The CDR3 protein is CASSLVPQVKNEKLFF. The CDR3 region has the DNA TGTGCCAGCAGCTTAGTCCCCCAGGTGAAAAATGAAAAACTGTTTTTT.

This chain links TRBV6-1 with TRBJ2-5, with 10 nucleotides matching TRBD2. Trimming cost V 0 bases and J 5 bases; bases outside gene matches: 3. The germline CDR1 and CDR2 sequences are MNHNS and SASEGT. The CDR3 is made up of 15 amino acids. The CDR3 region has the DNA TGTGCCAGCAGTGAAGCAAGCGGGGGGGTCGAGACCCAGTACTTC. Its translation: CASSEASGGVETQYF.

This chain joins TRBV4-2 and TRBJ2-4; 12 nucleotides match TRBD2. Trimming took 5 bases from V and 7 from J; bases not matched to a gene: 9. The CDR3 is 16 residues long. Germline CDR1 and CDR2: LGHNA and YNFKEQ. CDR3 DNA: TGTGCCAGCAGCAAACGGACTAGCGGGGAGGTGAACATTCAGTACTTC. It is translated as CASSKRTSGEVNIQYF.

A few counts support this clone. The rearrangement joins TRBV7-2 to TRBJ2-3; 7 nucleotides align to TRBD1. Germline CDR1 reads SGHTA; CDR2 reads FQGNSA. The ends lost 4 bases at V and 4 bases at J; junction bases unmatched: 8. This CDR3 has 15 residues. This CDR3 reads CASSSTGSSADTQYF. The CDR3 nucleotides are TGTGCCAGCAGCTCGACAGGGAGCTCGGCAGATACGCAGTATTTT.

The chain recombines TRBV7-3 with TRBJ2-2; 8 bases match TRBD2. Trimming cost V 2 bases and J 3 bases; bases outside gene matches: 8. The CDR3 consists of 17 residues. Per the germline V gene, CDR1 is SGHTA and CDR2 is FQGTGA. CDR3 protein: CASSLRGAGDYTGELFF. For the CDR3, the DNA is TGTGCCAGCAGCTTACGCGGAGCGGGGGATTACACCGGGGAGCTGTTTTTT. The full variable domain, in which reference TRBV7-3 and TRBJ2-2 provide the parts outside the CDR3, is GAGVSQTPSNKVTEKGKYVELRCDPISGHTALYWYRQSLGQGPEFLIYFQGTGAADDSGLPNDRFFAVRPEGSVSTLKIQRTERGDSAVYLCASSLRGAGDYTGELFFGEGSRLTVL.

V is TRBV7-3 and J is TRBJ2-3; TRBD2 matches at 10 bases. With 5 bases clipped from V and 4 bases from J, the junction kept 3 bases outside the gene matches. This CDR3 is 14 amino acids long. Germline-derived CDR1 and CDR2 are SGHTA and FQGTGA. This CDR3 reads CASSKSGGADTQYF. In DNA form, the CDR3 reads TGTGCCAGCAGCAAAAGCGGGGGGGCAGATACGCAGTATTTT. The entire variable domain, with the rest obtained from reference TRBV7-3 and TRBJ2-3, is as follows: GAGVSQTPSNKVTEKGKYVELRCDPISGHTALYWYRQSLGQGPEFLIYFQGTGAADDSGLPNDRFFAVRPEGSVSTLKIQRTERGDSAVYLCASSKSGGADTQYFGPGTRLTVL.

This clone was picked up a small number of times. The gene calls are TRBV28 and TRBJ1-4; maybe TRBD1 (5 bases). Trimming took off 7 bases at V and 6 bases at J, with 21 bases between the two ends. Per the germline V gene, CDR1 is MDHEN and CDR2 is SYDVKM. This CDR3 is built from 16 residues. CDR3 sequence: CASTHPRARADEKLFF. CDR3 nucleotide sequence: TGTGCCAGCACCCACCCCAGGGCCAGGGCTGATGAAAAACTGTTTTTT.

In this sample, this clone turned up a few times. V and J are TRBV6-5 and TRBJ2-7; possibly TRBD2 for D (5 bases). This CDR3 is built from 11 residues. The V end lost 6 bases, the J end lost 6 bases, and 9 bases lay between the germline ends. The germline CDR1 and CDR2 sequences are MNHEY and SVGAGI. CDR3 sequence: CASSPGGEQYF. As DNA, the CDR3 is TGTGCCAGCAGCCCCGGAGGCGAGCAGTACTTC.

The rearrangement uses TRBV4-1 and TRBJ1-2, with a weak D call TRBD1 (6 bases). Germline V gene sequence: CDR1 MGHRA, CDR2 YSYEKL. V dropped 2 bases and J dropped 4 bases, with 11 bases sitting between them. The CDR3 length is 14 residues. CDR3 loop: CASSQPGHPYGYTF. In DNA form, the CDR3 reads TGCGCCAGCAGCCAACCGGGACACCCCTATGGCTACACCTTC.

The J gene is TRBJ2-5, the V gene TRBV6-1, with TRBD2 matching over 8 bases. CDR3 length equals 15 residues. Looked up from germline, CDR1 is MNHNS and CDR2 is SASEGT. Trimming took 2 bases from V and 1 from J; bases not matched to a gene: 3. The CDR3: CASSELRGVQETQYF. The CDR3 DNA sequence: TGTGCCAGCAGTGAACTGCGGGGGGTCCAAGAGACCCAGTACTTC.

The chain employs TRBV28 and TRBJ2-1; possible D gene TRBD2, 6 bases. V gave up 8 bases and J gave up 3 bases, with 14 bases separating them. From germline, CDR1 is MDHEN and CDR2 SYDVKM. This CDR3 region has 14 residues. CDR3 coding DNA: TGTGCCAGCTCCCGGGACTCATTCTACAATGAGCAGTTCTTC. It is translated as CASSRDSFYNEQFF.

With respect to this clone: Other DNA sequences from this sample encode an identical CDR3 as well. The V call is TRBV7-9, the J call TRBJ2-5; D unclear. The V and J ends lost 0 bases and 2 bases respectively, with 7 bases between them. The CDR3 is made up of 14 amino acids. Germline CDR1 and CDR2: SEHNR and FQNEAQ (reference sequence). The CDR3 spells CASSLASGQETQYF. In DNA form, the CDR3 reads TGTGCCAGCAGCTTAGCTAGTGGTCAAGAGACCCAGTACTTC.

In DNA form, the CDR3 reads TGTGCCTGGGAGGGCAAGCACCTAAGCTCCTACGAGCAGTACTTC. Amino acids: CAWEGKHLSSYEQYF. V is TRBV30 and J is TRBJ2-7, with D perhaps TRBD2 (5 bases). This CDR3 comprises 15 residues. Germline values: CDR1 GTSNPN, CDR2 SVGIG (reference sequence). Trimming pared 5 bases from V and 0 bases from J, leaving 17 bases between. Drawing the rest from reference TRBV30 and TRBJ2-7, the complete variable domain is SQTIHQWPATLVQPVGSPLSLECTVEGTSNPNLYWYRQAAGRGLQLLFYSVGIGQISSEVPQNLSASRPQDRQFILSSKKLLLSDSGFYLCAWEGKHLSSYEQYFGPGTRLTVT.

This clone came up a few times. This rearrangement joins TRBV2 to TRBJ2-2, with TRBD1 matching over 10 bases. The CDR3 extends over 16 amino acids. The germline CDR1 and CDR2 sequences are SNHLY and FYNNEI. The trim removed 0 bases at V and 4 bases at J, leaving 2 bases unmatched. CDR3 sequence (DNA): TGTGCCAGCAGTGAAGCTGGACAGGGGGGCACCGGGGAGCTGTTTTTT. Translated: CASSEAGQGGTGELFF.

This chain uses TRBV25-1 with TRBJ2-1; TRBD1 matches 7 bases. Trimming cost V 7 bases and J 7 bases; bases outside gene matches: 1. The CDR3 length is 11 residues. CDR1 MGHDK and CDR2 SYGVNS come from the germline V gene. The CDR3, as DNA: TGTGCCAGCACGACAGGGAATGAGCAGTTCTTC. As protein: CASTTGNEQFF. The full variable domain, with the rest looked up from reference TRBV25-1 and TRBJ2-1, is EADIYQTPRYLVIGTGKKITLECSQTMGHDKMYWYQQDPGMELHLIHYSYGVNSTEKGDLSSESTVSRIRTEHFPLTLESARPSHTSQYLCASTTGNEQFFGPGTRLTVL.

This clone has just one count. The chain employs TRBV7-1 and TRBJ1-2; the D gene is possibly TRBD1 (6 bases). TRBV7-1 is annotated as an ORF whose role is uncertain. The CDR3 extends over 16 amino acids. Trimming stripped 6 bases from V and 4 bases from J, with 21 bases between. The CDR3 sequence is CASRLIQGPQPYGYTF. The DNA for the CDR3 is TGTGCCAGCAGACTTATACAGGGTCCCCAGCCCTATGGCTACACCTTC.

The gene calls are TRBV19 and TRBJ1-4, with 7 bases aligning to TRBD1. Germline assignment: CDR1 LNHDA and CDR2 SQIVND (reference sequence). V lost 5 bases to trimming and J lost 4 bases; unmatched junction nucleotides: 1. The CDR3 runs to 13 residues. CDR3: CASSGQVNEKLFF. The CDR3 region has the DNA TGTGCCAGTAGTGGACAGGTTAATGAAAAACTGTTTTTT.

This CDR3 reads CASSLVAESPLHF. The CDR3 DNA sequence: TGTGCCAGCAGCTTAGTAGCCGAATCACCCCTCCACTTT. This chain links TRBV7-2 with TRBJ1-6; D unclear. Trimming took 1 base from V and 10 from J, leaving 8 bases between them. In germline, CDR1 is SGHTA, CDR2 FQGNSA. This CDR3 region has 13 residues.

The V call is TRBV9, the J call TRBJ2-3; D remains ambiguous. Trimming cost V 4 bases and J 0 bases, with 6 bases left between them. The CDR3 totals 13 residues. The germline V gene encodes CDR1 SGDLS and CDR2 YYNGEE. Written as DNA, the CDR3 is TGTGCCAGCAGCTTCTCTAGCACAGATACGCAGTATTTT. Protein sequence: CASSFSSTDTQYF.

Only one count was recorded for this clone. J is TRBJ2-1 and V is TRBV6-6; no reliable D call. Germline lookup yields CDR1 MNHNY and CDR2 SVGAGI (reference sequence). The V and J ends lost 7 bases and 2 bases respectively, with 9 bases between them. This CDR3 spans 13 amino acids. Written as DNA, the CDR3 is TGTGCCAGCAACCTACGGGCCTACAATGAGCAGTTCTTC. Translating it yields CASNLRAYNEQFF.

This chain links TRBV9 with TRBJ2-2; 9 nucleotides align to TRBD1. This CDR3 has 15 residues. Germline V gene sequence: CDR1 SGDLS, CDR2 YYNGEE. Unmatched junction bases numbered 9, after V lost 7 bases and J lost 5 bases. CDR3 sequence: CASQPTDRGTGELFF. The CDR3 DNA sequence: TGTGCCAGCCAGCCCACAGACAGGGGGACCGGGGAGCTGTTTTTT.

This sequence joins TRBV7-3 and TRBJ1-1, with TRBD1 matching over 9 bases. Germline V gives CDR1 SGHTA, CDR2 FQGTGA. The V and J ends lost 6 bases and 3 bases, in that order; junction bases with no gene match: 11. The CDR3 totals 16 residues. The CDR3 here is CASRLQGAGLDTEAFF. Here the CDR3 DNA reads TGTGCCAGCAGATTACAGGGGGCTGGATTGGACACTGAAGCTTTCTTT.

The chain is built from TRBV29-1 and TRBJ1-1, with D tentatively TRBD1 (6 bases). Looked up from germline, CDR1 is SQVTM and CDR2 is ANQGSEA. Trimming took 4 bases from V and 0 from J, leaving 15 bases between them. The CDR3 totals 15 residues. The CDR3 DNA sequence: TGCAGCGTTGGCAGGGCCACAGGGATGAACACTGAAGCTTTCTTT. Translation gives CSVGRATGMNTEAFF.

The genes are TRBV5-6 and TRBJ2-6, with D maybe TRBD1 (5 bases). Germline V gives CDR1 SGHDT, CDR2 YYEEEE. There are 17 residues in the CDR3. Trimming removed 3 bases from V and 2 bases from J, with 15 bases in between. This CDR3 reads CASSSTPGSAGANVLTF. DNA of the CDR3: TGTGCCAGCAGCTCAACCCCAGGGTCTGCTGGGGCCAACGTCCTGACTTTC. The variable domain in full, completed from reference TRBV5-6 and TRBJ2-6, reads DAGVTQSPTHLIKTRGQQVTLRCSPKSGHDTVSWYQQALGQGPQFIFQYYEEEERQRGNFPDRFSGHQFPNYSSELNVNALLLGDSALYLCASSSTPGSAGANVLTFGAGSRLTVL.

The V and J genes are TRBV6-1 and TRBJ1-5, with TRBD1 as a possible D gene (5 bases). Germline CDR1 and CDR2: MNHNS and SASEGT. The germline V and J ends were trimmed by 5 bases and 3 bases, with 14 bases remaining between them. This CDR3 has 15 residues. CDR3 nucleotides: TGTGCCAGCAGTAGATCCGACAGCTACAATCAGCCCCAGCATTTT. It is translated as CASSRSDSYNQPQHF.

DNA for the CDR3: TGTGCCAGCAGTGAAGGAGCGGGGAGAAGCACAGATACGCAGTATTTT. Its translation: CASSEGAGRSTDTQYF. The chain employs TRBV2 and TRBJ2-3, with TRBD2 matching over 7 bases. V was clipped by 1 base and J by 0 bases; unmatched bases: 4. The CDR3 has 16 amino acids. CDR1 is SNHLY, CDR2 FYNNEI, per germline.

This clone was recorded a few times. The J gene is TRBJ1-3, the V gene TRBV30; D is ambiguous. CDR1 GTSNPN and CDR2 SVGIG come from the germline V gene (reference sequence). The CDR3 covers 12 residues. The germline V and J ends were trimmed by 5 bases and 1 base, with 6 bases remaining between them. This chain's CDR3 is CAWLPSGNTIYF. The CDR3 DNA reads TGTGCCTGGCTTCCTTCTGGAAACACCATATATTTT. The variable domain in full, completed from reference TRBV30 and TRBJ1-3, reads SQTIHQWPATLVQPVGSPLSLECTVEGTSNPNLYWYRQAAGRGLQLLFYSVGIGQISSEVPQNLSASRPQDRQFILSSKKLLLSDSGFYLCAWLPSGNTIYFGEGSWLTVV.

This clone occurred once. The chain carries TRBV2 and TRBJ2-7, with a weak D call TRBD1 (6 bases). Per germline, CDR1 SNHLY and CDR2 FYNNEI. CDR3 length: 11 residues. Trimming removed 6 bases at V and 3 bases at J, with 6 bases between. DNA of the CDR3: TGTGCCAGCAGGGGACACTACGAGCAGTACTTC. This translates into CASRGHYEQYF.